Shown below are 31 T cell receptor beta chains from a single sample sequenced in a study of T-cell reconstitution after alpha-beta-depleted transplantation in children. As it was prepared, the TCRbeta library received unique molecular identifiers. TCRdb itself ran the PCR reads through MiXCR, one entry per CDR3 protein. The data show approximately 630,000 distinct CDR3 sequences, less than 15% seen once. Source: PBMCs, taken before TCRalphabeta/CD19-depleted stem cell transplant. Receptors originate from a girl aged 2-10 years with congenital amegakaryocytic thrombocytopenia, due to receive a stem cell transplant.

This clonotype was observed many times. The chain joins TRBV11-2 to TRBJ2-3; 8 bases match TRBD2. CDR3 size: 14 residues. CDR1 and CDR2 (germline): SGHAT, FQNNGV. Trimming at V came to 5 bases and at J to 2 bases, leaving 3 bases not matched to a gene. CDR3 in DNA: TGTGCCAGCAGCCTTAGCGGGGTCACAGATACGCAGTATTTT. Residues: CASSLSGVTDTQYF.

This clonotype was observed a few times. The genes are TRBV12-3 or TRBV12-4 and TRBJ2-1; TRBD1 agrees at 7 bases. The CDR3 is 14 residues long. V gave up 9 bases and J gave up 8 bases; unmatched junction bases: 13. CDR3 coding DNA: TGTGCCAGTCAGATTGGACAGGAGTTCCATGAGCAGTTCTTC. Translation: CASQIGQEFHEQFF.

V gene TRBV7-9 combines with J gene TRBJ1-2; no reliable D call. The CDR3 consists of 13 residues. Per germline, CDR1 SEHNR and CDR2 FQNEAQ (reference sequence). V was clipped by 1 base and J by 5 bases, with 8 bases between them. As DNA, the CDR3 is TGTGCCAGCAGCTTAGAGTTCGATTATGGCTACACCTTC. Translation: CASSLEFDYGYTF.

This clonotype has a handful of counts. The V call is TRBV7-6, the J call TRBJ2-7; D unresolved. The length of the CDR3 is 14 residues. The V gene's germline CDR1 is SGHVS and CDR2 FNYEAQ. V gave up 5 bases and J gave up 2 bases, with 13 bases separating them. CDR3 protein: CASSPNGATYEQYF. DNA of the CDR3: TGTGCCAGCAGCCCGAACGGCGCGACCTACGAGCAGTACTTC.

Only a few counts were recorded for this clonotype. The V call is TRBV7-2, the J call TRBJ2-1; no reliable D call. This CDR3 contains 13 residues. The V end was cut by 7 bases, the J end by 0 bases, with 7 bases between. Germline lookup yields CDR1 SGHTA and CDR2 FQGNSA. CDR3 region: CASIDFSYNEQFF. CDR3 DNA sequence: TGTGCCAGCATAGATTTCTCCTACAATGAGCAGTTCTTC. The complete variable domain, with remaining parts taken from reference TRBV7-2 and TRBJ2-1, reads GAGVSQSPSNKVTEKGKDVELRCDPISGHTALYWYRQSLGQGLEFLIYFQGNSAPDKSGLPSDRFSAERTGGSVSTLTIQRTQQEDSAVYLCASIDFSYNEQFFGPGTRLTVL.

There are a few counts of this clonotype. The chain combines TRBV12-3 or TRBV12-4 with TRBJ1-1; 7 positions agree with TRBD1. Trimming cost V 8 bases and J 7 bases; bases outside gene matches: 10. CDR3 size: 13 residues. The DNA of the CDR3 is TGTGCCAGCCCACCTAGGGCAGGGGGTGAAGCTTTCTTT. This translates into CASPPRAGGEAFF.

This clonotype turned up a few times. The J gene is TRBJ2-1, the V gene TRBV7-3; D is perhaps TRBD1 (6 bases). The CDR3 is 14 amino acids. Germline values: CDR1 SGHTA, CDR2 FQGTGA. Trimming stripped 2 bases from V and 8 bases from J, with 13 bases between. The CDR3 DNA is TGTGCCAGCAGCTTAGTTTTGGGGGCGGATGAGCAGTTCTTC. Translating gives CASSLVLGADEQFF.

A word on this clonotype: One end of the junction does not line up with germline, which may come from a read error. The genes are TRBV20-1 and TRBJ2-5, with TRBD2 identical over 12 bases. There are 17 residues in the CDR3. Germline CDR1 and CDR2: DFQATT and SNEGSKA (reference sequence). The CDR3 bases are TGCTGTGCTAGAGAGGCTAGCGGGAGGGGTTTTCAAGAGACCCAGTACTTC. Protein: CCAREASGRGFQETQYF.

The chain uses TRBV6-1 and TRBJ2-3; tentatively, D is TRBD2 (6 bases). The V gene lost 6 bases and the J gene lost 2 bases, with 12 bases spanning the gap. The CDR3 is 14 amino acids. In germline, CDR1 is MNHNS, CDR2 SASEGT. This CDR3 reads CASRKSGDTDTQYF. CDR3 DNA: TGTGCCAGCAGGAAGTCGGGGGACACAGATACGCAGTATTTT.

The CDR3 sequence is CASSQQGTGGGSGANVLTF. In DNA, the CDR3 is TGTGCCAGCAGCCAACAAGGAACAGGGGGAGGCTCTGGGGCCAACGTCCTGACTTTC. This rearrangement joins TRBV14 to TRBJ2-6, with 8 bases matching TRBD1. CDR1 is SGHDN and CDR2 is FVKESK in the germline V gene. The CDR3 totals 19 residues. The V and J ends lost 2 bases and 0 bases, in that order; junction bases with no gene match: 9.

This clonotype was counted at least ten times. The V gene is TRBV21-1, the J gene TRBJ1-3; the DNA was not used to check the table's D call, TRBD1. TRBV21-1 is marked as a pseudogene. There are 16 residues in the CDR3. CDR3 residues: CASSRPGQSLGDTIYF. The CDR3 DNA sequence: TGTGCCAGCAGCCGACCGGGACAGTCCCTAGGAGACACCATATATTTT.

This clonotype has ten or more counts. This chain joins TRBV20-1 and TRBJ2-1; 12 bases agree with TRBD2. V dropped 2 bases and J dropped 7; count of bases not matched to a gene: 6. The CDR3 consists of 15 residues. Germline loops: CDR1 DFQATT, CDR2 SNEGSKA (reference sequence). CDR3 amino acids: CSARSSGRAINEQFF. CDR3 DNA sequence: TGCAGTGCTAGATCTAGCGGGAGGGCCATTAATGAGCAGTTCTTC.

The CDR3 here is CSARDWGRDYNEQFF. CDR3 sequence (DNA): TGCAGTGCTAGAGATTGGGGGAGAGATTACAATGAGCAGTTCTTC. V is TRBV20-1 and J is TRBJ2-1; D may correspond to TRBD1 or TRBD2 (5 bases each). The CDR3 extends over 15 amino acids. Germline V CDR1 and CDR2: DFQATT, SNEGSKA (reference sequence). V was shortened by 0 bases and J by 4 bases, with 13 bases between the two germline ends.

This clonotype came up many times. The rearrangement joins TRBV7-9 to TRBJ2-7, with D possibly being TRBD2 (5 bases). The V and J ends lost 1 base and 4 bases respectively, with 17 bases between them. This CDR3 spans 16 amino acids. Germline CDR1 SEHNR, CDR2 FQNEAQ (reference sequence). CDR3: CASSLVSGGLTYEQYF. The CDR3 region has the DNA TGTGCCAGCAGCTTAGTAAGCGGAGGCCTAACTTACGAGCAGTACTTC. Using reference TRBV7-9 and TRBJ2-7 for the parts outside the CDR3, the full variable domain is DTGVSQNPRHKITKRGQNVTFRCDPISEHNRLYWYRQTLGQGPEFLTYFQNEAQLEKSRLLSDRFSAERPKGSFSTLEIQRTEQGDSAMYLCASSLVSGGLTYEQYFGPGTRLTVT.

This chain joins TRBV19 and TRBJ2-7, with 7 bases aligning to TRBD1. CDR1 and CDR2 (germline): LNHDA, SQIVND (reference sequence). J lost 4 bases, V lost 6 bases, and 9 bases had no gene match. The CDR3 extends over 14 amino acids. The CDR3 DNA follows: TGTGCCAGTAGCACCCCAGGGGGTTCTTACGAGCAGTACTTC. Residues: CASSTPGGSYEQYF.

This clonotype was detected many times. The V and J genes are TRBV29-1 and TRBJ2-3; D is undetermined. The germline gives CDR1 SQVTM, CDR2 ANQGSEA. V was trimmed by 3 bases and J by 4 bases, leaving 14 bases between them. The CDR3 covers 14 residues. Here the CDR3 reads CSVDQGPLPDTQYF. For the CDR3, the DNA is TGCAGCGTTGATCAAGGTCCGCTACCAGATACGCAGTATTTT.

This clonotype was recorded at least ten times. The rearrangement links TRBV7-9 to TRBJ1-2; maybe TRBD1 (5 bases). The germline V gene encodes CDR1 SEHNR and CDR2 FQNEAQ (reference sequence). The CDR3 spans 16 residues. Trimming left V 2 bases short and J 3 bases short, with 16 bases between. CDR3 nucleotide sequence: TGTGCCAGCAGCTTAATGGGGCGAACCTGGGACTATGGCTACACCTTC. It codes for CASSLMGRTWDYGYTF.

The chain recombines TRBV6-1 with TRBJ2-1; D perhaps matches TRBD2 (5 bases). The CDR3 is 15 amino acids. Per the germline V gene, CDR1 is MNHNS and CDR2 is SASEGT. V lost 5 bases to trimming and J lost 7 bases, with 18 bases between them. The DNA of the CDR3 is TGTGCCAGCAGTCAGATTTCCCTTTCGGGGAATGAGCAGTTCTTC. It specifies CASSQISLSGNEQFF.

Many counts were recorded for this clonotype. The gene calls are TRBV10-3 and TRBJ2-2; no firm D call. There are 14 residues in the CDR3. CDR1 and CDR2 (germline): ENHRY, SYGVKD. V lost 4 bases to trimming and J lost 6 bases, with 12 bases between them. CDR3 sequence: CAISASVLAGELFF. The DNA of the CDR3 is TGTGCCATCAGTGCCTCAGTGTTGGCCGGGGAGCTGTTTTTT.

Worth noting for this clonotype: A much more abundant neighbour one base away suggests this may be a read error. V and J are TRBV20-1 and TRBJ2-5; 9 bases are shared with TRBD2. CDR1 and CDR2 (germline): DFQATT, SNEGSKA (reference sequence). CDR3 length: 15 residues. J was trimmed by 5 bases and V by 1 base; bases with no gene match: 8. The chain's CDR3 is CSARAIAGDGETQYF. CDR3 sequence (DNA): TGCAGTGCTAGAGCGATAGCGGGAGATGGTGAGACCCAGTACTTC.

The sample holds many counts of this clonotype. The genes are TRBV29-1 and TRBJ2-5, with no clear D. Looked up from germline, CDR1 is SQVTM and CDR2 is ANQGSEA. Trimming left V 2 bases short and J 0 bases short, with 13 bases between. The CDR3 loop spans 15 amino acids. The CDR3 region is CSVELDAAHQETQYF. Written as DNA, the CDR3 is TGCAGCGTTGAACTAGACGCAGCCCACCAAGAGACCCAGTACTTC.

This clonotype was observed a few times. The CDR3 loop is CSASSSGSYNEQFF. The CDR3, as DNA: TGCAGTGCTAGCTCCAGCGGGAGCTACAATGAGCAGTTCTTC. This chain connects TRBV20-1 to TRBJ2-1, with TRBD2 matching over 8 bases. V shed 3 bases, J shed 3 bases, and the junction held 4 bases outside the gene matches. The CDR3 extends over 14 amino acids. The germline V gene encodes CDR1 DFQATT and CDR2 SNEGSKA (reference sequence).

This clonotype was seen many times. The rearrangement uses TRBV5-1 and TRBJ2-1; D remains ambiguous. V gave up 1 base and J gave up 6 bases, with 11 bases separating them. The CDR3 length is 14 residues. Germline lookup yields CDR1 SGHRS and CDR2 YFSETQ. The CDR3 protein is CASSLSDLVNEQFF. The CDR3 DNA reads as TGCGCCAGCAGCTTGTCCGATCTGGTCAATGAGCAGTTCTTC.

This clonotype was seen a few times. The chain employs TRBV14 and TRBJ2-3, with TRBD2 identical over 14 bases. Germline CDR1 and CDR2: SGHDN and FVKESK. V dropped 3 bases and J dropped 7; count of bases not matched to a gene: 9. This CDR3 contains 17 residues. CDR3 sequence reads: CASSHLSGTSGSHTQYF. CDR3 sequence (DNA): TGTGCCAGCAGCCATCTTTCCGGGACTAGCGGGAGTCATACGCAGTATTTT.

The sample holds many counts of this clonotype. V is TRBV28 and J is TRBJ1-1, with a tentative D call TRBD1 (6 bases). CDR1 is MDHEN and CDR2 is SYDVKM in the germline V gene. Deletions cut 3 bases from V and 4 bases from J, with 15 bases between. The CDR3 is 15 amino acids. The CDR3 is CASSFLGGGGTEAFF. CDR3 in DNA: TGTGCCAGCAGTTTCTTGGGGGGCGGGGGCACTGAAGCTTTCTTT.

CDR3 region: CASIPVHGEAFF. The CDR3 coding sequence is TGTGCCAGCATTCCAGTCCATGGGGAAGCTTTCTTT. The gene calls are TRBV12-3 or TRBV12-4 and TRBJ1-1, with D hard to call. The germline V and J ends were trimmed by 7 bases and 8 bases, with 14 bases remaining between them. This CDR3 is built from 12 residues.

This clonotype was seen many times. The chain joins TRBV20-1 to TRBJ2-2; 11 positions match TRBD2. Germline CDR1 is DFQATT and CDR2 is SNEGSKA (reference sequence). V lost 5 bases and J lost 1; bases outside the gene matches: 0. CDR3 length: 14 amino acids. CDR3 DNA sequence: TGCAGTGCTGGGACTAGCGGGAACACCGGGGAGCTGTTTTTT. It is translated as CSAGTSGNTGELFF.

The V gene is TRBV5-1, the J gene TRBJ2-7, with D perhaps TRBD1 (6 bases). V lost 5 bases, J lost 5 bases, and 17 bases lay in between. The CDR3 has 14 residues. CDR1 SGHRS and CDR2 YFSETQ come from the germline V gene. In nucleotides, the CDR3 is TGCGCCAGCAGACTACTACAGGGTGGCAACGAGCAGTACTTC. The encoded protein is CASRLLQGGNEQYF.

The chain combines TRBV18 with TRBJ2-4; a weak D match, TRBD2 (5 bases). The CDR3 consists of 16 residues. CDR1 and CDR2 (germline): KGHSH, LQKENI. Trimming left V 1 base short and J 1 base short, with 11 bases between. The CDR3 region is CASSPLGPGAKNIQYF. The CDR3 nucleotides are TGTGCCAGCTCACCACTTGGCCCGGGGGCCAAAAACATTCAGTACTTC.

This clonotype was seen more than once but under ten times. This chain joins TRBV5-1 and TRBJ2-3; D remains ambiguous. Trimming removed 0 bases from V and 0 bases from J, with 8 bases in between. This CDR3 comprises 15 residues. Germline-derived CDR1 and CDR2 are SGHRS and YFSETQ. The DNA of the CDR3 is TGCGCCAGCAGCTTGGATTGGGCTAGCACAGATACGCAGTATTTT. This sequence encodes CASSLDWASTDTQYF.

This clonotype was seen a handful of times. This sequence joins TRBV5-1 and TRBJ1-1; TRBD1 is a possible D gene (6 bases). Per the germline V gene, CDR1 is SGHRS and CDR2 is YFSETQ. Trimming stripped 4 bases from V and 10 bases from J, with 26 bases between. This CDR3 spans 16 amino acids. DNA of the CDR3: TGCGCCAGCAGCGTCGATCGTGGGGGGGGGCCAAAACGAGCTTTCTTT. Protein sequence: CASSVDRGGGPKRAFF.